These T cell receptor beta chains were read from a single sample in a study of control samples from healthy donors and cancer patients. Sequencing used immunoSEQ multiplex PCR; TCRdb keeps in-frame clones, though not all of them. The table shows about 71,000 clones, with 85% to 90% occurring only once. Input material: PBMCs. The receptors were sampled from a man aged 60 to 75 with lung cancer. Each CDR3 is given with its conserved first and last residue. A D gene is named only where the DNA matches it firmly. Expanded clones get a size class; other rows say once, few or many, or leave the size out.

v_call	clone_size	d_call	j_call	cdr3_aa	cdr3_nt
TRBV7-9	.	.	TRBJ1-2	CASSPRVPYGYTF	TGTGCCAGCAGCCCCAGGGTACCCTATGGCTACACCTTC
TRBV5-1	.	TRBD1	TRBJ2-1	CASTVAGTGTIGEQFF	TGCGCCAGCACCGTAGCAGGGACAGGGACGATTGGTGAGCAGTTCTTC
TRBV7-9	.	TRBD1	TRBJ2-2	CASNLGTGQNTGELFF	TGTGCCAGCAACTTGGGGACAGGGCAGAACACCGGGGAGCTGTTTTTT
TRBV5-1	.	TRBD1	TRBJ2-6	CASSTRTGGASGANVLTF	TGCGCCAGCAGCACGCGGACAGGGGGCGCTTCTGGGGCCAACGTCCTGACTTTC
TRBV11-3	.	.	TRBJ1-1	CASSLGGGPTEAFF	TGTGCCAGCAGCTTAGGCGGGGGGCCCACTGAAGCTTTCTTT
TRBV7-2	.	.	TRBJ2-5	CASSLPGLETQYF	TGTGCCAGCAGCTTGCCAGGTCTGGAGACCCAGTACTTC
TRBV24-1	.	TRBD1	TRBJ1-1	CATGTGMNTEAFF	TGTGCCACCGGGACAGGGATGAACACTGAAGCTTTCTTT
TRBV5-1	.	TRBD1	TRBJ2-5	CASSPGQGAGETQYF	TGCGCCAGCAGCCCAGGACAGGGGGCGGGGGAGACCCAGTACTTC
TRBV5-5	.	.	TRBJ1-3	CASSPRGGTPGNTIYF	TGTGCCAGCAGCCCAAGAGGAGGAACCCCAGGAAACACCATATATTTT
TRBV6-5	.	.	TRBJ1-2	CASSYLRGQGYTF	TGTGCCAGCAGTTACCTCCGGGGGCAAGGCTACACCTTC
TRBV5-4	once	TRBD1	TRBJ1-6	CASSLDREQGNSPLHF	TGTGCCAGCAGCTTAGACCGGGAACAGGGGAATTCACCCCTCCACTTT
TRBV29-1	.	.	TRBJ1-2	CSTGELNYGYTF	TGCAGCACCGGAGAACTGAACTATGGCTACACCTTC
TRBV7-8	.	.	TRBJ2-3	CASSLERWSTDTQYF	TGTGCCAGCAGCTTAGAACGGTGGAGCACAGATACGCAGTATTTT
TRBV4-2	.	TRBD2	TRBJ2-3	CASSQVASGGRGTDTQYF	TGTGCCAGCAGCCAAGTGGCTAGCGGGGGGCGGGGCACAGATACGCAGTATTTT
TRBV6-1	.	TRBD1	TRBJ2-7	CASSALTGTGDYEQYF	TGTGCCAGCAGTGCTCTAACCGGGACAGGAGACTACGAGCAGTACTTC
TRBV18	.	TRBD1	TRBJ1-1	CASSPAGGALGNTEAFF	TGTGCCAGCTCACCGGCAGGGGGGGCTTTAGGGAACACTGAAGCTTTCTTT
TRBV24-1	.	TRBD1	TRBJ2-2	CATGQGAAGELFF	TGTGCCACAGGACAGGGGGCGGCCGGGGAGCTGTTTTTT
TRBV10-2	few	.	TRBJ1-3	CASSEGTGNTIYF	TGCGCCAGCAGTGAGGGGACCGGAAACACCATATATTTT
TRBV9	.	.	TRBJ2-5	CASSVVGRGETQYF	TGTGCCAGCAGCGTAGTAGGCCGAGGAGAGACCCAGTACTTC
TRBV27	.	TRBD1	TRBJ2-2	CASSFYRGVGELFF	TGTGCCAGCAGTTTTTACAGGGGCGTAGGGGAGCTGTTTTTT
TRBV5-4	.	.	TRBJ2-2	CASSLPGQNTGELFF	TGTGCCAGCAGCCTGCCGGGACAGAACACCGGGGAGCTGTTTTTT
TRBV27	.	.	TRBJ1-1	CASSPPGRTTGEAFF	TGTGCCAGCAGCCCACCCGGACGGACTACTGGTGAAGCTTTCTTT
TRBV4-1	once	TRBD1	TRBJ2-5	CASSQEQGAQETQYF	TGCGCCAGCAGCCAGGAACAGGGGGCACAGGAGACCCAGTACTTC
TRBV6-6	.	.	TRBJ2-1	CASISKANYNEQFF	TGTGCCAGCATATCCAAGGCAAACTACAATGAGCAGTTCTTC
TRBV30	.	.	TRBJ1-3	CAWSVGRELVWSGNTIYF	TGTGCCTGGAGTGTAGGCCGGGAATTGGTATGGTCCGGAAACACCATATATTTT
TRBV9	.	TRBD2	TRBJ2-1	CASSVSGGNEQFF	TGTGCCAGCAGTGTAAGCGGGGGCAATGAGCAGTTCTTC
TRBV24-1	once	.	TRBJ1-2	CATSDPLQGYGYTF	TGTGCCACCAGTGACCCACTACAGGGCTATGGCTACACCTTC
TRBV6-6	.	.	TRBJ1-6	CASSYVEGIRSPLHF	TGTGCCAGCAGTTACGTGGAGGGGATACGGTCACCCCTCCACTTT
TRBV9	once	.	TRBJ1-1	CASSVAGTNTEAFF	TGTGCCAGCAGCGTAGCGGGCACCAACACTGAAGCTTTCTTT
TRBV5-4	.	.	TRBJ1-1	CASSSMAGANTEAFF	TGTGCCAGCAGCTCGATGGCGGGGGCTAACACTGAAGCTTTCTTT
TRBV29-1	.	TRBD1	TRBJ2-2	CSVAQGTGELFF	TGCAGCGTTGCACAGGGGACCGGGGAGCTGTTTTTT
TRBV11-2	.	.	TRBJ2-1	CASSPSGYQGYSYNEQFF	TGTGCCAGCAGCCCTAGTGGGTATCAGGGTTACTCCTACAATGAGCAGTTCTTC
TRBV5-1	.	.	TRBJ1-1	CASSFTGTGTEAFF	TGCGCCAGCAGCTTTACAGGGACGGGAACTGAAGCTTTCTTT
TRBV30	.	.	TRBJ1-6	CAWSGGEAGAANSPLHF	TGTGCCTGGAGTGGTGGGGAGGCAGGGGCTGCTAATTCACCCCTCCACTTT
TRBV2	.	.	TRBJ2-5	CASSDRDQETQYF	TGTGCCAGCAGTGACAGGGACCAAGAGACCCAGTACTTC
TRBV9	.	TRBD1	TRBJ2-3	CASSVGFQGAYTDTQYF	TGTGCCAGCAGCGTAGGCTTCCAGGGGGCTTACACAGATACGCAGTATTTT
TRBV5-1	.	.	TRBJ1-1	CASSLNTGTTEAFF	TGCGCCAGCAGCTTGAATACAGGGACGACTGAAGCTTTCTTT
TRBV7-8	few	TRBD1	TRBJ1-1	CASSREGQYTEAFF	TGTGCCAGCAGCCGAGAGGGACAGTACACTGAAGCTTTCTTT
TRBV29-1	.	TRBD1	TRBJ1-2	CSVDRTGIWGYTF	TGCAGCGTGGACCGGACAGGAATATGGGGCTACACCTTC
TRBV6-1	.	.	TRBJ1-5	CASSEDTRQPQHF	TGTGCCAGCAGTGAGGACACACGTCAGCCCCAGCATTTT
TRBV7-3	.	.	TRBJ1-1	CASSPELGRMNTEAFF	TGTGCCAGCAGCCCCGAGTTGGGGCGTATGAACACTGAAGCTTTCTTT
TRBV29-1	once	TRBD1	TRBJ2-4	CSVEVGQGQYF	TGCAGCGTTGAAGTGGGACAGGGTCAGTACTTC
TRBV6-1	once	.	TRBJ2-1	CASSEEGYLGQFF	TGTGCCAGCAGTGAAGAAGGGTACTTAGGGCAGTTCTTC
TRBV19	.	.	TRBJ1-2	CASSIQYGYTF	TGTGCCAGTAGTATCCAGTATGGCTACACCTTC
TRBV30	.	TRBD1	TRBJ1-1	CAWSVKGTGREAEAFF	TGTGCCTGGAGTGTAAAAGGGACAGGGAGAGAGGCTGAAGCTTTCTTT
TRBV5-1	.	.	TRBJ2-5	CASSPRQTKETQYF	TGCGCCAGCAGCCCCAGACAGACCAAAGAGACCCAGTACTTC
TRBV9	.	TRBD1	TRBJ1-2	CASSSQGQGKSYGYTF	TGTGCCAGCAGCTCTCAGGGACAGGGTAAGAGCTATGGCTACACCTTC